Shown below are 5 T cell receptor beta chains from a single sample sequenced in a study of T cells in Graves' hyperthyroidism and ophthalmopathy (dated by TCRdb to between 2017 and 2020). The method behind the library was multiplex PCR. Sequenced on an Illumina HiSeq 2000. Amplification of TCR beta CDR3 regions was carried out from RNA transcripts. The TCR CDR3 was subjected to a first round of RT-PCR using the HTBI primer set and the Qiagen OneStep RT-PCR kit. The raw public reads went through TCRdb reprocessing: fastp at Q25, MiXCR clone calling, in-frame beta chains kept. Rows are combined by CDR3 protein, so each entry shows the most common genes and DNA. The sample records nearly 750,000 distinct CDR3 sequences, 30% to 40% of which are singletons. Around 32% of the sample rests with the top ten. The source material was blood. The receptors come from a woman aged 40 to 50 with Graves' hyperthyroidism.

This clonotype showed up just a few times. Here the CDR3 reads CASSLSGNEKLFF. The DNA of the CDR3 is TGTGCCAGCAGCTTATCAGGGAATGAAAAACTGTTTTTT. J is TRBJ1-4 and V is TRBV7-2; a weak D match, TRBD1 (5 bases). Germline V CDR1 and CDR2: SGHTA, FQGNSA. The CDR3 sequence is 13 residues long. Trimming cost V 2 bases and J 5 bases, with 6 bases left between them.

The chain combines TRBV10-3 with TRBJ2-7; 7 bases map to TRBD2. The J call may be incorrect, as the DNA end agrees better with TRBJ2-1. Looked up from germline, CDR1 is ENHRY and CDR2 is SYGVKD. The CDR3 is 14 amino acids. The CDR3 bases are TGTGCCATCCTACAGCGGGGAGCCGGGGATGAGCAGTTCTTC. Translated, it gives CAILQRGAGDEQFF.

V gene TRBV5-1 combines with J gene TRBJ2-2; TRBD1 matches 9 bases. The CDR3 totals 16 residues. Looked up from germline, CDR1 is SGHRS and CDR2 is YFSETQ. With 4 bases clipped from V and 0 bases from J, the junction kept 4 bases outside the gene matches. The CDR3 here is CASSGTGGANTGELFF. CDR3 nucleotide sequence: TGCGCCAGCAGCGGAACAGGGGGCGCGAACACCGGGGAGCTGTTTTTT.

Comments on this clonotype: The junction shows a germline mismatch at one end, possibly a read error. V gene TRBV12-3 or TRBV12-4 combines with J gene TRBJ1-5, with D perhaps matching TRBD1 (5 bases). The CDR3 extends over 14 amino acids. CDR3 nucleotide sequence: TGTGCCAACAGTTTTGGGGGGGGGAATCAGCCCCAGCATTTT. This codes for CANSFGGGNQPQHF.

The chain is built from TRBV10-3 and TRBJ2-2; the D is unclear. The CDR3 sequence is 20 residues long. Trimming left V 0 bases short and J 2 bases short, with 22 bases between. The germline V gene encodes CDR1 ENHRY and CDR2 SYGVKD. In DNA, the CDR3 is TGTGCCATCAGTGAGTCGAGTGGAAAACTGACCGGCGTAAACACCGGGGAGCTGTTTTTT. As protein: CAISESSGKLTGVNTGELFF.